This TCR beta chain was sequenced in a study of chemoradiotherapy in HPV16-positive cancers. Sequencing was performed with immunoSEQ multiplex PCR; in TCRdb, only in-frame clones are kept and a portion is missing. The sample includes several thousand clones, about 74% seen only once; the top ten take 7.5% to 9%. Germline loops: CDR1 SGHAT, CDR2 FQNNGV. V was trimmed by 1 base and J by 5 bases, leaving 8 bases between them. There are 13 residues in the CDR3. This clone was counted between two and nine times. This sample was taken from a patient who underwent chemoradiotherapy. This clonotype was obtained from a human donor with HPV-associated anogenital cancer. This chain links TRBV11-2 with TRBJ1-2; tentative D call: TRBD1 (5 bases). The CDR3: CASSLGQGYGYTF. DNA of the CDR3: TGTGCCAGCAGCTTAGGGCAGGGTTATGGCTACACCTTC.